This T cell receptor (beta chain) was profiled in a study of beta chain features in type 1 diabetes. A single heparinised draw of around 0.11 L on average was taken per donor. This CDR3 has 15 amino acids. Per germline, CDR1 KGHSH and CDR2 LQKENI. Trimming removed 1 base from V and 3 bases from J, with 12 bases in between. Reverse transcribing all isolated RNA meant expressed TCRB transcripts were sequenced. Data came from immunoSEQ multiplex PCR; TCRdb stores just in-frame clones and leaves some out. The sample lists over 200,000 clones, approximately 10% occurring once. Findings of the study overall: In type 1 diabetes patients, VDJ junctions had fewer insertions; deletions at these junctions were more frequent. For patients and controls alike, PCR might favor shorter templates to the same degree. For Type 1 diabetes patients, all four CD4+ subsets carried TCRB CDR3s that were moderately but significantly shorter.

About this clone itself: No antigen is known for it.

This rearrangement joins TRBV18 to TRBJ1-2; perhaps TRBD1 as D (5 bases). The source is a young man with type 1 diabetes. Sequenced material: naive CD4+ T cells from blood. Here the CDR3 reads CASSPQGARDYGYTF. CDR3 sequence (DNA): TGTGCCAGCTCACCACAAGGGGCAAGGGACTATGGCTACACCTTC.